This entry describes one TCR beta chain. The data originate from a study of blood T cell repertoires in COVID-19. TCRdb keeps only in-frame clones here, not all; method: immunoSEQ multiplex PCR. The sample shows 200,000 to 250,000 clones, roughly 84% of them seen only once. Germline V gene lookup returns CDR1 MNHEY and CDR2 SMNVEV (reference sequence). CDR3 length: 15 amino acids. V lost 5 bases and J lost 6; bases outside the gene matches: 8. Sequenced sample: peripheral blood. The chain is built from TRBV27 and TRBJ2-7, with TRBD1 matching over 12 bases. This TCR was recovered from a woman in her forties or fifties with acute or convalescent COVID-19. The CDR3 protein is CASSARDRGLREQYF. For the CDR3, the DNA is TGTGCCAGCAGTGCCCGGGACAGGGGGCTTCGCGAGCAGTACTTC.